Many counts were recorded for the clone carrying this T cell receptor beta chain. The antigen remains undetermined. Investigators amplified TCR beta CDR3 regions from RNA transcripts. Second-round multiplex PCR came after first-round RT-PCR with HTBI primers. TCRdb redid the calling of the multiplex PCR reads with MiXCR, one entry per CDR3 protein. Among 300,000 to 350,000 distinct CDR3 sequences, about 17% were seen once, and the ten largest hold 12%. The data derive from a study of Graves' ophthalmopathy and Graves' hyperthyroidism. About the study: Peripheral blood (taken before any treatment) was collected at initial diagnosis.

From germline, CDR1 is SGHDN and CDR2 FVKESK. This CDR3 is 16 amino acids long. J lost 3 bases, V lost 1 base, and 8 bases had no gene match. Study conclusions and caveats: Blood contained most expanded thyroid clonotypes exceeding 0.001 frequency.

Under 3 months in duration, the ophthalmopathy in affected donors had moderate-to-severe activity, CAS ≥3 and NOSPECS ≥4. The source material was peripheral blood. V is TRBV14 and J is TRBJ2-5, with 7 bases that match TRBD2. The receptor was derived from an adult man with Graves' ophthalmopathy. This CDR3 is CASSQVGLADKETQYF. The CDR3 bases are TGTGCCAGCAGCCAAGTTGGCCTAGCGGACAAAGAGACCCAGTACTTC.